What follows are 5 T cell receptor beta chains derived from one specimen sequenced in a study of vaccination and CD4 T cells after COVID-19. Specified time point: late sampling 161 to 241 days after vaccination in three convalescent patients. Treatment reported: approximately 9-day PBMC culture with coronavirus spike peptide pools or control peptides (ViraFEST assay). Their cognate antigens are unknown. The Oncomine TCR Beta short-read assay was what sequenced the DNA obtained from cultured CD4+ T cells. Using its own MiXCR run on the PCR reads, TCRdb lists one record per CDR3 protein. The sample has around 25,000 distinct CDR3 sequences, about 31% seen once; the top ten hold 3% to 3.5%. The sample was CD4+ T cells from blood, cultured in vitro, taken about 7 months after SARS-CoV-2 vaccination. The receptor set was obtained from a human donor who had recovered from COVID-19.

By share of the sample, this clonotype is medium-sized. The chain is built from TRBV7-2 and TRBJ1-6; TRBD1 matches 7 bases. The CDR3 consists of 15 residues. J lost 10 bases, V lost 0 bases, and 6 bases had no gene match. The germline V gene encodes CDR1 SGHTA and CDR2 FQGNSA. In nucleotides, the CDR3 is TGTGCCAGCAGCTTAGCGGTGCAGGGGGGGTCACCCCTCCACTTT. Translated: CASSLAVQGGSPLHF.

The table lists this clonotype with many counts. The chain combines TRBV20-1 with TRBJ1-5; TRBD1 might be the D (6 bases). Germline V CDR1 and CDR2: DFQATT, SNEGSKA (reference sequence). This CDR3 comprises 13 residues. Trimming stripped 3 bases from V and 2 bases from J, with 8 bases between. CDR3 nucleotides: TGCAGTGCTAGGGACAGTGGCAATCAGCCCCAGCATTTT. Translated, it gives CSARDSGNQPQHF.

This clonotype was picked up a small number of times. This rearrangement joins TRBV27 to TRBJ2-7, with 8 bases aligning to TRBD2. Germline lookup yields CDR1 MNHEY and CDR2 SMNVEV (reference sequence). The CDR3 extends over 20 amino acids. V lost 4 bases to trimming and J lost 3 bases; unmatched junction nucleotides: 23. The CDR3 here is CASSSMAREGGLRGFYEQYF. The DNA for the CDR3 is TGTGCCAGCAGTTCAATGGCCCGGGAGGGAGGTTTGCGGGGGTTCTACGAGCAGTACTTC.

This chain links TRBV23-1 with TRBJ2-5; the D is unclear. TRBV23-1 is labeled an ORF, and its function is uncertain. V lost 6 bases and J 0 bases, leaving 14 bases between the germline ends. The CDR3 has 15 residues. In DNA, the CDR3 is TGCGCCAGCAGCCCAAAGGACGGCCACCAAGAGACCCAGTACTTC. This codes for CASSPKDGHQETQYF.

The sample holds a few counts of this clonotype. The V gene is TRBV7-2, the J gene TRBJ2-3; D may be TRBD2 (5 bases). Per the germline V gene, CDR1 is SGHTA and CDR2 is FQGNSA. V gave up 5 bases and J gave up 4 bases, with 19 bases separating them. This CDR3 is 16 amino acids long. The chain's CDR3 is CASSARRTGGPDTQYF. For the CDR3, the DNA is TGTGCCAGCAGCGCACGGAGGACGGGTGGTCCAGATACGCAGTATTTT.